The 24 T cell receptor beta chains below come from one sample, sequenced in a study of response to subunit inactivated influenza vaccine. A single record per CDR3 protein comes from TCRdb applying MiXCR to the RT-PCR reads. The table includes about 520,000 distinct CDR3 sequences, roughly 7.6% detected once. The material was PBMCs from blood, obtained around 25 months after vaccination. The receptors originated from a man aged 45 to 75 who received an inactivated influenza vaccine.

The V call is TRBV6-1, the J call TRBJ2-2, with D possibly matching TRBD1 (5 bases). This CDR3 spans 14 amino acids. Germline V gives CDR1 MNHNS, CDR2 SASEGT. Trimming took off 10 bases at V and 5 bases at J, with 17 bases between the two ends. CDR3 DNA sequence: TGTGCCACCCAGAGTGGGGCCAGGACCGGGGAGCTGTTTTTT. This sequence encodes CATQSGARTGELFF.

This clonotype has a count of ten or more. This rearrangement joins TRBV20-1 to TRBJ1-1; 11 nucleotides match TRBD1. This CDR3 comprises 12 residues. Germline-derived CDR1 and CDR2 are DFQATT and SNEGSKA (reference sequence). The ends lost 5 bases at V and 10 bases at J; junction bases unmatched: 6. The CDR3 DNA follows: TGCAGTGCTTCTGGACAGGGGGCTGGAGCTTTCTTT. This gives the protein CSASGQGAGAFF.

The CDR3 sequence is CSARDSREKDEQFF. Written as DNA, the CDR3 is TGCAGTGCTAGAGATTCCCGGGAAAAGGATGAGCAGTTCTTC. The V and J genes are TRBV20-1 and TRBJ2-1; maybe TRBD2 (5 bases). Deletions cut 0 bases from V and 8 bases from J, with 14 bases between. The germline CDR1 and CDR2 sequences are DFQATT and SNEGSKA (reference sequence). The CDR3 runs 14 residues.

This clonotype was counted between two and nine times. This chain connects TRBV10-3 to TRBJ2-7; TRBD1 agrees at 7 bases. V lost 4 bases, J lost 0 bases, and 3 bases stayed unmatched. Germline CDR1 is ENHRY and CDR2 is SYGVKD. The length of the CDR3 is 14 residues. The DNA of the CDR3 is TGTGCCATCAGTGGGACAGGCGCCTCCTACGAGCAGTACTTC. Residues: CAISGTGASYEQYF.

This clonotype was counted only a few times. The J gene is TRBJ2-2, the V gene TRBV5-5; TRBD1 might be the D (5 bases). The V end was cut by 0 bases, the J end by 4 bases, with 13 bases between. Per the germline V gene, CDR1 is SGHKS and CDR2 is YYEKEE (reference sequence). The CDR3 runs 16 residues. The CDR3 loop is CASSLAIQGLTGELFF. The CDR3, as DNA: TGTGCCAGCAGCTTGGCGATTCAGGGCCTCACCGGGGAGCTGTTTTTT.

This clonotype was seen only a few times. The J gene is TRBJ2-7, the V gene TRBV18, with D possibly called TRBD1 or TRBD2 (5 bases each). The V end lost 5 bases, the J end lost 2 bases, and 10 bases lay between the germline ends. The CDR3 sequence is 13 residues long. Germline assignment: CDR1 KGHSH and CDR2 LQKENI. CDR3 sequence reads: CASSVRGTYEQYF. The CDR3, as DNA: TGTGCCAGCTCAGTCCGGGGCACCTACGAGCAGTACTTC.

This clonotype appeared a few times. J is TRBJ2-1 and V is TRBV14; 10 bases match TRBD2. In germline, CDR1 is SGHDN, CDR2 FVKESK. V shed 1 base, J shed 6 bases, and the junction held 6 bases outside the gene matches. The length of the CDR3 is 16 residues. In DNA form, the CDR3 reads TGTGCCAGCAGCCAAGCTAGCGGGAGATCCGGCAATGAGCAGTTCTTC. This sequence encodes CASSQASGRSGNEQFF.

The sample holds many counts of this clonotype. V is TRBV3-1 and J is TRBJ2-6, with 8 nucleotides matching TRBD1. Germline V gene data show CDR1 as LGHDT and CDR2 as YNNKEL (reference sequence). The trim removed 4 bases at V and 4 bases at J, leaving 9 bases unmatched. This CDR3 is built from 17 residues. The CDR3 here is CASSRSPDRAGANVLTF. The DNA for the CDR3 is TGTGCCAGCAGCCGATCCCCGGACAGGGCCGGGGCCAACGTCCTGACTTTC.

The CDR3 loop is CASRQGYNEQFF. The DNA of the CDR3 is TGTGCCAGCAGACAGGGCTACAATGAGCAGTTCTTC. V and J are TRBV6-1 and TRBJ2-1; possible D gene TRBD1, 6 bases. CDR3 size: 12 residues. Germline lookup yields CDR1 MNHNS and CDR2 SASEGT. Trimming pared 6 bases from V and 3 bases from J, leaving 6 bases between.

The chain recombines TRBV7-6 with TRBJ2-7; 11 positions match TRBD1. V shed 5 bases, J shed 5 bases, and the junction held 5 bases outside the gene matches. The CDR3 runs to 14 residues. CDR1 and CDR2 from the germline V gene are SGHVS and FNYEAQ. The DNA of the CDR3 is TGTGCCAGCAGCATGGACAGGGGGCGGGACGAGCAGTACTTC. It specifies CASSMDRGRDEQYF.

This clonotype was observed a handful of times. The V call is TRBV5-8, the J call TRBJ2-1, with 13 nucleotides matching TRBD2. The junction had 5 bases not matched to a gene; V was cut back by 4 bases and J by 7 bases. The CDR3 is 15 amino acids. Germline CDR1 reads SGHTS; CDR2 reads YDEGEE. DNA of the CDR3: TGTGCCAGCAGCCTGGGACTAGCGGGAAGAAATGAGCAGTTCTTC. Translation gives CASSLGLAGRNEQFF.

This clonotype occurred a few times. J is TRBJ2-7 and V is TRBV5-6; tentative D call: TRBD1 (6 bases). V lost 0 bases and J lost 6, with 16 bases in between. The CDR3 has 15 residues. Per the germline V gene, CDR1 is SGHDT and CDR2 is YYEEEE. The CDR3 sequence is CASSLGRGEESEQYF. CDR3 coding DNA: TGTGCCAGCAGCTTGGGCAGGGGAGAGGAGAGCGAGCAGTACTTC.

There are a few counts of this clonotype. V gene TRBV20-1 combines with J gene TRBJ2-3, with 9 nucleotides matching TRBD2. The trim removed 2 bases at V and 2 bases at J, leaving 11 bases unmatched. CDR3 length equals 17 residues. Germline values: CDR1 DFQATT, CDR2 SNEGSKA (reference sequence). CDR3: CSARWLLAGLTTDTQYF. In nucleotides, the CDR3 is TGCAGTGCTAGATGGCTTCTAGCGGGGCTTACCACAGATACGCAGTATTTT.

This clonotype was detected only a few times. The V gene is TRBV6-2 or TRBV6-3, the J gene TRBJ2-5; 8 bases fit TRBD2. Trimming removed 6 bases from V and 4 bases from J; junction bases left unmatched: 13. CDR3 length: 16 residues. Germline V gene lookup returns CDR1 MNHEY and CDR2 SVGEGT. Written as DNA, the CDR3 is TGTGCCAGCAGCTTTCCCGGGACTAGTCTAGGAGAGACCCAGTACTTC. Translation gives CASSFPGTSLGETQYF.

This clonotype was counted only a few times. The rearrangement joins TRBV3-1 to TRBJ2-2; 12 nucleotides match TRBD2. The CDR3 runs 19 residues. Germline CDR1 is LGHDT and CDR2 is YNNKEL (reference sequence). J lost 6 bases, V lost 1 base, and 12 bases had no gene match. CDR3 in amino acids: CASSQVGLAGGPTAGELFF. Here the CDR3 DNA reads TGTGCCAGCAGCCAAGTAGGGCTAGCGGGGGGGCCCACCGCCGGGGAGCTGTTTTTT.

This clonotype was detected many times. This chain joins TRBV5-1 and TRBJ2-3; TRBD2 matches at 16 bases. CDR1 is SGHRS, CDR2 YFSETQ, per germline. This CDR3 has 16 residues. The V segment lost 4 bases and the J segment 6 bases; nucleotides outside the gene matches: 5. The DNA of the CDR3 is TGCGCCAGCAGCACCGGGACTAGCGGGGGGGCGGATACGCAGTATTTT. Translation: CASSTGTSGGADTQYF.

This chain uses TRBV6-5 with TRBJ1-1; D may be TRBD1 (6 bases). CDR1 is MNHEY and CDR2 is SVGAGI in the germline V gene. This CDR3 region has 14 residues. Trimming pared 2 bases from V and 4 bases from J, leaving 11 bases between. DNA for the CDR3: TGTGCCAGCAGTTACCGCAGGGGATCCACTGAAGCTTTCTTT. Protein product: CASSYRRGSTEAFF.

This chain links TRBV7-9 with TRBJ1-4; D remains unclear. The CDR3 spans 12 residues. The germline V and J ends were trimmed by 5 bases and 4 bases, with 5 bases remaining between them. Germline assignment: CDR1 SEHNR and CDR2 FQNEAQ (reference sequence). CDR3 bases: TGTGCCAGCAGCGTGTATAATGAAAAACTGTTTTTT. It codes for CASSVYNEKLFF.

The V gene is TRBV20-1, the J gene TRBJ2-1; 12 nucleotides agree with TRBD2. The CDR3 runs 13 residues. V trimming: 3 bases; J trimming: 8 bases; junction bases outside the gene matches: 2. The germline V gene has CDR1 DFQATT and CDR2 SNEGSKA (reference sequence). The CDR3 DNA follows: TGCAGTGCTAGGACTAGCGGGGGAGATGAGCAGTTCTTC. It codes for CSARTSGGDEQFF.

The gene calls are TRBV18 and TRBJ1-2; no reliable D call. The V gene's germline CDR1 is KGHSH and CDR2 LQKENI. The CDR3 contains 15 residues. The germline V and J ends were trimmed by 0 bases and 4 bases, with 12 bases remaining between them. The CDR3 nucleotides are TGTGCCAGCTCACCACCTTGGGGATTCGGCTATGGCTACACCTTC. Its translation is CASSPPWGFGYGYTF.

V gene TRBV7-2 combines with J gene TRBJ2-1; the match to TRBD2 covers 12 bases. The J segment lost 8 bases and the V segment lost 6 bases, leaving 8 bases of the junction unmatched. This CDR3 spans 15 amino acids. Germline assignment: CDR1 SGHTA and CDR2 FQGNSA. CDR3 DNA: TGTGCCAGCAGACTCCAGACTAGCGGGAGCGATGAGCAGTTCTTC. Protein sequence: CASRLQTSGSDEQFF.

This clonotype occurred a few times. This chain links TRBV9 with TRBJ2-1; TRBD1 agrees at 7 bases. Germline loops: CDR1 SGDLS, CDR2 YYNGEE. CDR3 length equals 15 residues. After removal of 4 bases from V and 2 bases from J, the junction contained 6 bases not matched to a gene. The CDR3 DNA sequence: TGTGCCAGCAGCAGACAGGGACCGGCCTACAATGAGCAGTTCTTC. Protein: CASSRQGPAYNEQFF.

There are many counts of this clonotype. The chain carries TRBV28 and TRBJ2-7; D unresolved. Trimming pared 1 base from V and 4 bases from J, leaving 8 bases between. Germline V lookup: CDR1 MDHEN, CDR2 SYDVKM. The CDR3 consists of 13 residues. Here the CDR3 reads CASSLSRLYEQYF. The CDR3 region has the DNA TGTGCCAGCAGTTTATCTCGGCTTTACGAGCAGTACTTC.

This clonotype was recorded a few times. This chain joins TRBV5-1 and TRBJ2-3; D ambiguous. CDR1 is SGHRS and CDR2 is YFSETQ in the germline V gene. Trimming left V 5 bases short and J 4 bases short, with 11 bases between. The CDR3 runs to 13 residues. The CDR3 sequence is CASRPYPPDTQYF. CDR3 in DNA: TGCGCCAGCAGACCTTATCCCCCAGATACGCAGTATTTT.